These 27 T cell receptor beta chains were all obtained from the same sample, sequenced in a study of shared clonotypes between healthy human individuals. Naive CD8 cells comprised CD45RO-negative, CCR7-positively selected cells, excluding terminally differentiated effector memory CD45RA+ cells. TCRdb's table, derived via immunoSEQ multiplex PCR, lists solely in-frame clones and lacks some. Of about 820,000 clones listed, about 92% were seen once; the top ten hold approximately 25%. Sequencing input: naive CD8+ T cells sorted from blood. These receptors all stem from a man in his thirties or forties in good health.

The chain recombines TRBV6-4 with TRBJ1-4; TRBD1 is a possible D gene (5 bases). Germline CDR1 is MRHNA and CDR2 is SNTAGT. The CDR3 covers 16 residues. The V end lost 5 bases, the J end lost 8 bases, and 21 bases lay between the germline ends. The CDR3 DNA reads as TGTGCCAGCAGTTTAACCTCCGGAGGTGCAGGGGAAAAACTGTTTTTT. Translation: CASSLTSGGAGEKLFF.

The chain uses TRBV25-1 and TRBJ2-5; a possible D gene is TRBD2 (6 bases). Per germline, CDR1 MGHDK and CDR2 SYGVNS. Trimming took 11 bases from V and 5 from J, leaving 6 bases between them. The CDR3 has 9 residues. This chain's CDR3 is CAAGETQYF. Here the CDR3 DNA reads TGTGCCGCGGGGGAGACCCAGTACTTC.

This chain uses TRBV6-6 with TRBJ2-3; possibly TRBD2 for D (5 bases). V gave up 6 bases and J gave up 1 base, with 14 bases separating them. The germline gives CDR1 MNHNY, CDR2 SVGAGI (reference sequence). The CDR3 consists of 15 residues. CDR3 loop: CASRPRAGGTDTQYF. The CDR3 DNA follows: TGTGCCAGCAGACCGCGGGCGGGCGGCACAGATACGCAGTATTTT.

This clone was seen a handful of times. The J gene is TRBJ1-2, the V gene TRBV4-1; unclear D gene. Germline-derived CDR1 and CDR2 are MGHRA and YSYEKL. The germline V and J ends were trimmed by 0 bases and 4 bases, with 12 bases remaining between them. The CDR3 covers 15 residues. CDR3 loop: CASSQDLGGIYGYTF. The CDR3 bases are TGCGCCAGCAGCCAAGATCTTGGAGGGATCTATGGCTACACCTTC.

The chain combines TRBV7-8 with TRBJ2-2, with TRBD1 identical over 9 bases. Per the germline V gene, CDR1 is SGHVS and CDR2 is FQNEAQ. V was pared by 4 bases and J by 6 bases, with 6 bases of the junction left unmatched. The CDR3 has 15 residues. CDR3: CASSSSGQGPGELFF. The DNA of the CDR3 is TGTGCCAGCAGCTCCTCGGGACAGGGCCCCGGGGAGCTGTTTTTT.

This rearrangement joins TRBV30 to TRBJ1-5; unclear D gene. The CDR3 contains 14 residues. The germline V and J ends were trimmed by 3 bases and 2 bases, with 11 bases remaining between them. CDR1 and CDR2 from the germline V gene are GTSNPN and SVGIG (reference sequence). Here the CDR3 DNA reads TGTGCCTGGAGCCCTACTGTTGGCAATCAGCCCCAGCATTTT. Translation gives CAWSPTVGNQPQHF.

The chain links TRBV28 to TRBJ2-7; a weak D match, TRBD1 (6 bases). This CDR3 is 14 amino acids long. V shed 7 bases and J shed 1 base, with 14 bases lying between them. Germline V gene lookup returns CDR1 MDHEN and CDR2 SYDVKM. CDR3 DNA: TGTGCCAGCAAGAGGACAGAAGCTTCCTACGAGCAGTACTTC. Its translation is CASKRTEASYEQYF.

The chain joins TRBV27 to TRBJ1-5; no clear D gene. Trimming removed 1 base from V and 4 bases from J, with 11 bases in between. Germline V gives CDR1 MNHEY, CDR2 SMNVEV (reference sequence). The CDR3 is 15 amino acids. Written as DNA, the CDR3 is TGTGCCAGCAGTTTATTGACCAACCCTAATCAGCCCCAGCATTTT. This sequence encodes CASSLLTNPNQPQHF.

This clone appeared a single time. This chain connects TRBV28 to TRBJ2-7; D may correspond to TRBD1 or TRBD2 (5 bases each). The germline gives CDR1 MDHEN, CDR2 SYDVKM. The length of the CDR3 is 14 residues. Trimming removed 6 bases at V and 0 bases at J, with 12 bases between. The CDR3 sequence: CASRSPGSSYEQYF. The CDR3 region has the DNA TGTGCCAGCAGAAGCCCAGGGAGCTCCTACGAGCAGTACTTC.

The J gene is TRBJ1-5, the V gene TRBV21-1; the D call in the table, TRBD1, was not verified against the DNA. TRBV21-1 is deemed a pseudogene. This CDR3 spans 17 amino acids. The CDR3 nucleotides are TGTGCCAGCAGCAAATGCCAGGGGGGCTATAGCAATCAGCCCCAGCATTTT. Translation gives CASSKCQGGYSNQPQHF.

The chain joins TRBV7-9 to TRBJ1-1; D call uncertain. The CDR3 is 14 amino acids. Germline V lookup: CDR1 SEHNR, CDR2 FQNEAQ (reference sequence). V lost 5 bases, J lost 5 bases, and 15 bases lay in between. As DNA, the CDR3 is TGTGCCAGCAGCCCCCGTGTAGGGCAAACTGAAGCTTTCTTT. Residues: CASSPRVGQTEAFF.

The chain is built from TRBV19 and TRBJ2-4, with TRBD2 matching 9 bases. V gave up 5 bases and J gave up 0 bases; unmatched junction bases: 5. The CDR3 runs 16 residues. Germline lookup yields CDR1 LNHDA and CDR2 SQIVND (reference sequence). CDR3: CASSPWRGGAKNIQYF. The CDR3 DNA reads as TGTGCCAGTAGTCCTTGGCGGGGGGGAGCCAAAAACATTCAGTACTTC.

As regards this clone: Other DNA sequences in the sample encode the same CDR3. The V gene is TRBV7-3, the J gene TRBJ1-1; D gene uncertain. Germline values: CDR1 SGHTA, CDR2 FQGTGA. The CDR3 runs to 13 residues. The V end lost 3 bases, the J end lost 2 bases, and 7 bases lay between the germline ends. The CDR3 is CASSFWGNTEAFF. Here the CDR3 DNA reads TGTGCCAGCAGCTTTTGGGGAAACACTGAAGCTTTCTTT.

This clone was found once. J is TRBJ2-1 and V is TRBV7-9; D is undetermined. In germline, CDR1 is SEHNR, CDR2 FQNEAQ (reference sequence). V was clipped by 5 bases and J by 10 bases, with 15 bases between them. This CDR3 contains 13 residues. The CDR3 spells CASSPPPGDEQFF. As DNA, the CDR3 is TGTGCCAGCAGCCCGCCCCCCGGCGACGAGCAGTTCTTC.

This chain uses TRBV7-9 with TRBJ2-5; possibly TRBD2 for D (6 bases). This CDR3 is 17 amino acids long. From germline, CDR1 is SEHNR and CDR2 FQNEAQ (reference sequence). V dropped 3 bases and J dropped 2 bases, with 19 bases sitting between them. The CDR3 is CASSFDSRTGEQETQYF. The CDR3 nucleotides read TGTGCCAGCAGCTTCGATTCCCGGACGGGGGAACAAGAGACCCAGTACTTC.

This clone occurred once. J is TRBJ2-1 and V is TRBV5-4; D call uncertain. The V gene's germline CDR1 is SGHNT and CDR2 YYREEE (reference sequence). Between the trimmed V and J ends, which lost 2 bases and 7 bases, there was a span of 10 bases. The CDR3 has 13 residues. In nucleotides, the CDR3 is TGTGCCAGCAGCTTAGGACCTTTAAATGAGCAGTTCTTC. This gives the protein CASSLGPLNEQFF.

The rearrangement links TRBV5-6 to TRBJ2-2, with D perhaps assigned TRBD1 or TRBD2 (5 bases each). V lost 6 bases and J lost 3, with 15 bases in between. There are 15 residues in the CDR3. In germline, CDR1 is SGHDT, CDR2 YYEEEE. CDR3 nucleotides: TGTGCCAGCACCTCTCAGGGAGAGTACACCGGGGAGCTGTTTTTT. It specifies CASTSQGEYTGELFF.

This clone was seen only once. V usage is TRBV14 and J usage is TRBJ2-1; TRBD1 agrees at 10 bases. The germline gives CDR1 SGHDN, CDR2 FVKESK. J was trimmed by 6 bases and V by 4 bases; bases with no gene match: 18. The CDR3 sequence is 19 residues long. The CDR3, as DNA: TGTGCCAGCAGCCCACGGACAGGGGGAAGGTTCGAAGGATCCAATGAGCAGTTCTTC. Its translation: CASSPRTGGRFEGSNEQFF.

V and J are TRBV6-4 and TRBJ1-1; possibly TRBD1 for D (5 bases). Per germline, CDR1 MRHNA and CDR2 SNTAGT. Trimming shortened V by 2 bases and J by 11 bases, and 12 bases separated the two germline ends. The CDR3 has 12 residues. For the CDR3, the DNA is TGTGCCAGCAGTGACGCCCCGGGGCGGGCTTTCTTT. Its protein is CASSDAPGRAFF.

J is TRBJ2-3 and V is TRBV19; no reliable D call. The CDR3 is 14 amino acids. The germline V and J ends were trimmed by 0 bases and 5 bases, with 9 bases remaining between them. Germline V CDR1 and CDR2: LNHDA, SQIVND (reference sequence). Written as DNA, the CDR3 is TGTGCCAGTAGTATAGATACTTTGGGAGATACGCAGTATTTT. It translates to CASSIDTLGDTQYF.

The chain is built from TRBV15 and TRBJ2-3; 14 bases agree with TRBD2. V lost 0 bases and J lost 2; bases outside the gene matches: 1. The germline CDR1 and CDR2 sequences are LNHNV and YYDKDF (reference sequence). The CDR3 runs 17 residues. CDR3: CATSREGLAGVTDTQYF. CDR3 nucleotide sequence: TGTGCCACCAGCAGAGAGGGACTAGCGGGAGTCACAGATACGCAGTATTTT.

This clone has only one observation. The chain uses TRBV19 and TRBJ2-3, with 7 nucleotides matching TRBD1. The length of the CDR3 is 18 residues. Germline V gives CDR1 LNHDA, CDR2 SQIVND (reference sequence). The V gene end was trimmed by 5 bases and the J gene end by 0 bases; junction bases not matched to a gene: 14. Written as DNA, the CDR3 is TGTGCCAGTAGTCTCGCCTCATGGACAGGCGCTAGCACAGATACGCAGTATTTT. This translates into CASSLASWTGASTDTQYF.

The V call is TRBV9, the J call TRBJ2-7; the match to TRBD2 covers 11 bases. Trimming removed 0 bases from V and 5 bases from J; junction bases left unmatched: 7. Germline V gene data show CDR1 as SGDLS and CDR2 as YYNGEE. The CDR3 loop spans 16 amino acids. CDR3 nucleotides: TGTGCCAGCAGCGTAGCTAAGGCTAGCGGGAGGAACGAGCAGTACTTC. Translating it yields CASSVAKASGRNEQYF.

On this clone itself: Other nucleotide sequences from this sample produce the same CDR3. The chain couples TRBV7-9 to TRBJ2-1; the match to TRBD1 covers 9 bases. Losses at the gene ends were 5 bases for V and 1 base for J; bases not matched to a gene: 3. Germline-derived CDR1 and CDR2 are SEHNR and FQNEAQ (reference sequence). The CDR3 consists of 15 residues. This chain's CDR3 is CASSPDRGSYNEQFF. The CDR3 DNA sequence: TGTGCCAGCAGCCCGGACAGGGGTTCCTACAATGAGCAGTTCTTC.

The rearrangement links TRBV4-3 to TRBJ1-6, with a tentative D call TRBD1 (6 bases). V lost 1 base, J lost 2 bases, and 12 bases lay in between. CDR3 length: 17 residues. Germline CDR1 and CDR2: LGHNA and YSLEER. For the CDR3, the DNA is TGCGCCAGCAGCCAAGGAAGTAGGGACACCTATAATTCACCCCTCCACTTT. This codes for CASSQGSRDTYNSPLHF.

The chain has TRBV14 and TRBJ2-1; no definite D call. The germline V and J ends were trimmed by 1 base and 3 bases, with 16 bases remaining between them. Germline CDR1 reads SGHDN; CDR2 reads FVKESK. CDR3 length: 17 amino acids. Here the CDR3 reads CASSQGYGGPYYNEQFF. CDR3 coding DNA: TGTGCCAGCAGCCAAGGCTACGGCGGCCCTTACTACAATGAGCAGTTCTTC.

The chain couples TRBV7-9 to TRBJ1-1; TRBD1 might be the D (5 bases). This CDR3 is 13 amino acids long. V shed 5 bases and J shed 2 bases, with 9 bases lying between them. Germline V gene lookup returns CDR1 SEHNR and CDR2 FQNEAQ (reference sequence). CDR3 protein: CASSPGHNTEAFF. CDR3 DNA: TGTGCCAGCAGCCCCGGACACAACACTGAAGCTTTCTTT.